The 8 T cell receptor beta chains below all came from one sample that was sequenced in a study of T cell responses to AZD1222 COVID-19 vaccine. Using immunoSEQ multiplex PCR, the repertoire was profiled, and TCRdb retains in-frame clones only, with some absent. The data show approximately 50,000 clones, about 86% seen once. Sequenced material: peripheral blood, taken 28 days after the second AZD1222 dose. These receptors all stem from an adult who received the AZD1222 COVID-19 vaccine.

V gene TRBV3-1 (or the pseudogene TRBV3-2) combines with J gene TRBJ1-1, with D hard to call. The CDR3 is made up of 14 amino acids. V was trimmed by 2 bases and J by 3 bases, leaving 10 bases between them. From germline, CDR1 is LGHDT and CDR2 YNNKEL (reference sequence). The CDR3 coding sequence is TGTGCCAGCAGCCAATCCCTACCTCACACTGAAGCTTTCTTT. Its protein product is CASSQSLPHTEAFF.

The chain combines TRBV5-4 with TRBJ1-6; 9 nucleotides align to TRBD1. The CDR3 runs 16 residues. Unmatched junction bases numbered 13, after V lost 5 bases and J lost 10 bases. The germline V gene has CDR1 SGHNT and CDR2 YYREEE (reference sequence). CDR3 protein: CASSTGTGRSGSPLHF. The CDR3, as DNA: TGTGCCAGCAGTACCGGGACAGGGAGGAGCGGATCACCCCTCCACTTT.

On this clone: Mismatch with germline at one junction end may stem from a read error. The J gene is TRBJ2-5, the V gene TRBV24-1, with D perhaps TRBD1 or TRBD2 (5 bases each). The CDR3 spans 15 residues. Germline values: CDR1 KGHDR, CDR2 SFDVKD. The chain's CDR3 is CATSDFGQGRSEINF. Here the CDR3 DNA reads TGTGCCACCAGTGATTTTGGGCAGGGACGGTCGGAAATAAACTTC.

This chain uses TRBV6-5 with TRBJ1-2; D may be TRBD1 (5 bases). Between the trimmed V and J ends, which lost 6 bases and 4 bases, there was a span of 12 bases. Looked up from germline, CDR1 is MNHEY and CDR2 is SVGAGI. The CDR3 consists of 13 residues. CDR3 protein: CASRGQGSYGYTF. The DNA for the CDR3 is TGTGCCAGCAGAGGGCAGGGAAGCTATGGCTACACCTTC.

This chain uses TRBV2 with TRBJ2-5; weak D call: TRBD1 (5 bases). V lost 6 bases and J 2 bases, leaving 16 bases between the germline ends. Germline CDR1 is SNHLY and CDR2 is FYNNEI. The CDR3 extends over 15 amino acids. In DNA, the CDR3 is TGTGCCAGCAGAGACAAAGACAGACCTCAAGAGACCCAGTACTTC. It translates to CASRDKDRPQETQYF. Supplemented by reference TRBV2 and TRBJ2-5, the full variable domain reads EPEVTQTPSHQVTQMGQEVILRCVPISNHLYFYWYRQILGQKVEFLVSFYNNEISEKSEIFDDQFSVERPDGSNFTLKIRSTKLEDSAMYFCASRDKDRPQETQYFGPGTRLLVL.

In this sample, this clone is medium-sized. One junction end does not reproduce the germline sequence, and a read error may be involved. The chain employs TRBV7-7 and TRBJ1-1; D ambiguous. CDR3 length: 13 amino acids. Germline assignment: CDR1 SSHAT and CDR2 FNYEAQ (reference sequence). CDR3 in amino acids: CASSTTVNTEAFF. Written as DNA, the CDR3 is TGTGCTAGCAGCACGACGGTGAACACTGAAGCTTTCTTT.

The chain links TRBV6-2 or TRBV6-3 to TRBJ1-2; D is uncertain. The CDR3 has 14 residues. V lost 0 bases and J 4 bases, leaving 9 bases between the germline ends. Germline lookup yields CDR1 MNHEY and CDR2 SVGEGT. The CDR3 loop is CASSYSISGYGYTF. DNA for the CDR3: TGTGCCAGCAGTTACTCGATTTCGGGCTATGGCTACACCTTC.

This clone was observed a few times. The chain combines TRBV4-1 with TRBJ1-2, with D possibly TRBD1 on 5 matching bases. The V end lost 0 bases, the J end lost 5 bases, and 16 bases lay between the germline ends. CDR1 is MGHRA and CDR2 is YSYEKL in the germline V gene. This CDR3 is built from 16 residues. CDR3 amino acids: CASSQEPLGVWYGYTF. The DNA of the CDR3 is TGCGCCAGCAGCCAAGAGCCGTTGGGGGTTTGGTATGGCTACACCTTC.